This T cell receptor beta chain was retrieved from a study of cytomegalovirus exposure and HLA in healthy donors. The study's findings and limits: Many donors carried some public TCRs, although rarity characterized most TCR sequences.

This clone was picked up a small number of times. No antigen is known for it. PCR employed 60 Vbeta and 13 Jbeta primers. Generated by immunoSEQ multiplex PCR, the TCRdb table keeps only in-frame clones and is missing some. The table records some 120,000 clones, roughly 9.9% of them present only once. The germline V gene has CDR1 SGHNT and CDR2 YENEEA. Trimming took 5 bases from V and 8 from J; bases not matched to a gene: 5. The CDR3 sequence is 12 residues long. V usage is TRBV11-3 and J usage is TRBJ1-1; TRBD1 matches at 7 bases. The clonotype comes from a man aged 25-40 years in good health and CMV-seronegative. Sequences were obtained from PBMCs. In DNA form, the CDR3 reads TGTGCCAGCAGCAAACAGGGGCGGGAAGCTTTCTTT. This encodes CASSKQGREAFF.